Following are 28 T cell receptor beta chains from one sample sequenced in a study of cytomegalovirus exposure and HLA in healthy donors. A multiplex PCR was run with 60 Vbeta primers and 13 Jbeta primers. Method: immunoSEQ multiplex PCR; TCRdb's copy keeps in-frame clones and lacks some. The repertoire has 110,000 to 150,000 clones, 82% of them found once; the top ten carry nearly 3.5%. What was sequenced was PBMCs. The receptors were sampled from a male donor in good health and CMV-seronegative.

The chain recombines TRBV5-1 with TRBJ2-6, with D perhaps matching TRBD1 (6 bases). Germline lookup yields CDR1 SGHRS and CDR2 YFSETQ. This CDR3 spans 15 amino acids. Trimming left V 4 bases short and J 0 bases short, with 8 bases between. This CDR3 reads CASSLDSSGANVLTF. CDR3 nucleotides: TGCGCCAGCAGCCTGGACAGCTCTGGGGCCAACGTCCTGACTTTC.

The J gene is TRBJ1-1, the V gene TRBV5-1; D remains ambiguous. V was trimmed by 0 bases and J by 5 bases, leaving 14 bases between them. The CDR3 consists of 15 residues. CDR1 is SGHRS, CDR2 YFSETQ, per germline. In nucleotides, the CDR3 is TGCGCCAGCAGCTTGGCCAGAGGGATCTCGACTGAAGCTTTCTTT. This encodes CASSLARGISTEAFF.

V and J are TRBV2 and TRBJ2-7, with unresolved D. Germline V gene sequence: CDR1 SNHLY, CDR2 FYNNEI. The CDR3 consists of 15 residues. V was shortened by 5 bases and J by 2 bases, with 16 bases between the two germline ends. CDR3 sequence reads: CASSLSLTTTYEQYF. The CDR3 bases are TGTGCCAGCAGTTTATCTCTGACGACAACCTACGAGCAGTACTTC.

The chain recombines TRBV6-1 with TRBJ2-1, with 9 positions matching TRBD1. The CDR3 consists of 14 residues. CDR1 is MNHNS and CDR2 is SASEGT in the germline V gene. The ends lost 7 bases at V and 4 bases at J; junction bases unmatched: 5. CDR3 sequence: CASNPGTGYNEQFF. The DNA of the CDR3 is TGTGCCAGCAACCCCGGGACAGGGTACAATGAGCAGTTCTTC.

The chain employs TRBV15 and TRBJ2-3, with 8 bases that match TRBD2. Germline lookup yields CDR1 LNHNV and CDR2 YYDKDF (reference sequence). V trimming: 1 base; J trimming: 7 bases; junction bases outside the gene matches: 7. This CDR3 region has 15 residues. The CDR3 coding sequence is TGTGCCACCAGCAGAGTTGCTACTAGCGGTTATACGCAGTATTTT. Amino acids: CATSRVATSGYTQYF.

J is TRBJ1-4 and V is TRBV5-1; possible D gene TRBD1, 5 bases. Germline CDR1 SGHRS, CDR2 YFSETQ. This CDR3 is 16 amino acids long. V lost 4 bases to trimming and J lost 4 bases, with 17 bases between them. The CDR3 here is CASSPRPTAYNEKLFF. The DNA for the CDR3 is TGCGCCAGCAGCCCCCGCCCGACAGCCTATAATGAAAAACTGTTTTTT. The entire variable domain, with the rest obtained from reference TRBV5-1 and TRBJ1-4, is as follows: KAGVTQTPRYLIKTRGQQVTLSCSPISGHRSVSWYQQTPGQGLQFLFEYFSETQRNKGNFPGRFSGRQFSNSRSEMNVSTLELGDSALYLCASSPRPTAYNEKLFFGSGTQLSVL.

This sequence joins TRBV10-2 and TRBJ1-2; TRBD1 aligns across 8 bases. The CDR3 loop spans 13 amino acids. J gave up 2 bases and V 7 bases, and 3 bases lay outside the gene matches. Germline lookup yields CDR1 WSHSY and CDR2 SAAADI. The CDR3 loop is CASTRQGNYGYTF. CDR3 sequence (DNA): TGCGCCAGCACCCGACAGGGGAACTATGGCTACACCTTC.

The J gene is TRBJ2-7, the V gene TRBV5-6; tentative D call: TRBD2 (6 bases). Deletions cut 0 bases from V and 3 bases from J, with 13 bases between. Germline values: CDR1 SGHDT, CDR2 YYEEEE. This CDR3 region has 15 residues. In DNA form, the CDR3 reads TGTGCCAGCAGCTTGGACCGGGACTCATACTACGAGCAGTACTTC. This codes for CASSLDRDSYYEQYF.

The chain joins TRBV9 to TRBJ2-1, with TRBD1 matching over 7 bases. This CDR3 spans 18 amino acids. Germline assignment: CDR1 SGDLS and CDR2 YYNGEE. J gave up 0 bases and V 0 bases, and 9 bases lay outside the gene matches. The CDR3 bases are TGTGCCAGCAGCGTAGACGAGTGGGACAGCGCCTCCTACAATGAGCAGTTCTTC. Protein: CASSVDEWDSASYNEQFF.

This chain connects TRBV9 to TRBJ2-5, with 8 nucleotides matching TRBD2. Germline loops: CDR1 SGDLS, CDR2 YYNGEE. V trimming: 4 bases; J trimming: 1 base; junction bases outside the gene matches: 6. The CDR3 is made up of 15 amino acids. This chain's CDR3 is CASSPRGGIQETQYF. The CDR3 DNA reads TGTGCCAGCAGCCCTCGGGGGGGGATCCAAGAGACCCAGTACTTC.

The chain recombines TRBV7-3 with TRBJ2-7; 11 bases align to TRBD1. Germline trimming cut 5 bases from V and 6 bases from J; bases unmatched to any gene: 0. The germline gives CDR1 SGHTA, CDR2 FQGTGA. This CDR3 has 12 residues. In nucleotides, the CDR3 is TGTGCCAGCAGCGGGACAGGGGGCGAGCAGTACTTC. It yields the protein CASSGTGGEQYF. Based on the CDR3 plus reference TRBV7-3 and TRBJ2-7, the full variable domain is GAGVSQTPSNKVTEKGKYVELRCDPISGHTALYWYRQSLGQGPEFLIYFQGTGAADDSGLPNDRFFAVRPEGSVSTLKIQRTERGDSAVYLCASSGTGGEQYFGPGTRLTVT.

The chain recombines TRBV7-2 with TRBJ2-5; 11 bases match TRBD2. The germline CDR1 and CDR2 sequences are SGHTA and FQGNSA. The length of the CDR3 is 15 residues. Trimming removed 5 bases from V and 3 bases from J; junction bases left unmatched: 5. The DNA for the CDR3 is TGTGCCAGCAGCCGCCGGGGACTAGCGGAAGAGACCCAGTACTTC. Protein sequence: CASSRRGLAEETQYF. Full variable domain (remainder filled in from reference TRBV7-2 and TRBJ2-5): GAGVSQSPSNKVTEKGKDVELRCDPISGHTALYWYRQSLGQGLEFLIYFQGNSAPDKSGLPSDRFSAERTGGSVSTLTIQRTQQEDSAVYLCASSRRGLAEETQYFGPGTRLLVL.

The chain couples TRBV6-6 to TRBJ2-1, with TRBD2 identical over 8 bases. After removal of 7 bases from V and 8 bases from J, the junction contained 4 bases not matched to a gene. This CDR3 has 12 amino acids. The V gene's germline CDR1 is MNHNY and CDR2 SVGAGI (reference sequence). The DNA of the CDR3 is TGTGCCAGCACCTACGGGGGGGATGAGCAGTTCTTC. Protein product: CASTYGGDEQFF.

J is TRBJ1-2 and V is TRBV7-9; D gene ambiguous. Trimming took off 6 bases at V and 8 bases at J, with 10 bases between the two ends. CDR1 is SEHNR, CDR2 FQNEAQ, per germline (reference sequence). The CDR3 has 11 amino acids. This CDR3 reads CASSSGGGYTF. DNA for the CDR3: TGTGCCAGCAGTTCCGGAGGAGGCTACACCTTC. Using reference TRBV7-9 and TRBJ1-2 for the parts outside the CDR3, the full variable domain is DTGVSQNPRHKITKRGQNVTFRCDPISEHNRLYWYRQTLGQGPEFLTYFQNEAQLEKSRLLSDRFSAERPKGSFSTLEIQRTEQGDSAMYLCASSSGGGYTFGSGTRLTVV.

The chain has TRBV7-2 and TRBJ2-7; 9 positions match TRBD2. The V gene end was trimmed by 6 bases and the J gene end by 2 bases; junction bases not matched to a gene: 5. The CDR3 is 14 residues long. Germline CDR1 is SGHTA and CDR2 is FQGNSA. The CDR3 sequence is CASRISGGTYEQYF. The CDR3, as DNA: TGTGCCAGCAGAATTAGCGGGGGTACCTACGAGCAGTACTTC.

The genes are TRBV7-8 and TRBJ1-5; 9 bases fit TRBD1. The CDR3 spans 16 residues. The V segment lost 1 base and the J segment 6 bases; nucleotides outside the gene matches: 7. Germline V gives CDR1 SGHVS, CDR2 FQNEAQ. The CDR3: CASSLVATGGGQPQHF. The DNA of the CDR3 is TGTGCCAGCAGCTTAGTCGCGACAGGGGGAGGTCAGCCCCAGCATTTT. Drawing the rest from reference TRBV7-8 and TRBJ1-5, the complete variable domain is GAGVSQSPRYKVAKRGQDVALRCDPISGHVSLFWYQQALGQGPEFLTYFQNEAQLDKSGLPSDRFFAERPEGSVSTLKIQRTQQEDSAVYLCASSLVATGGGQPQHFGDGTRLSIL.

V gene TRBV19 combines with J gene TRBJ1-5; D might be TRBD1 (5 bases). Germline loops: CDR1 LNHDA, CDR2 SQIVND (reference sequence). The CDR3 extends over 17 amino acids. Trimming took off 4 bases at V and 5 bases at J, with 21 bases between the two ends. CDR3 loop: CASSSRGARGRDQPQHF. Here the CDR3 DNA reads TGTGCCAGTAGTAGTCGTGGGGCCAGAGGACGGGATCAGCCCCAGCATTTT. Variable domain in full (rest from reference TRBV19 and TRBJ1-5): DGGITQSPKYLFRKEGQNVTLSCEQNLNHDAMYWYRQDPGQGLRLIYYSQIVNDFQKGDIAEGYSVSREKKESFPLTVTSAQKNPTAFYLCASSSRGARGRDQPQHFGDGTRLSIL.

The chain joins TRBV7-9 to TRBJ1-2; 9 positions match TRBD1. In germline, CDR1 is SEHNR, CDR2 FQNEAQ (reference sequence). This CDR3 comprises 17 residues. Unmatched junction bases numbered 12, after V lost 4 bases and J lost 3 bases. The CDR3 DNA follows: TGTGCCAGCAGCTCTACCCGGACAGGGGAAACTCACTATGGCTACACCTTC. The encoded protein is CASSSTRTGETHYGYTF.

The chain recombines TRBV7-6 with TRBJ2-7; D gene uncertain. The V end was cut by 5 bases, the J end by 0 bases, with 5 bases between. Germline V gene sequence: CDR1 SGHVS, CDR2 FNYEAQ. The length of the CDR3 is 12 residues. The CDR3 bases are TGTGCCAGCAGCCCTAACTCCTACGAGCAGTACTTC. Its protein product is CASSPNSYEQYF.

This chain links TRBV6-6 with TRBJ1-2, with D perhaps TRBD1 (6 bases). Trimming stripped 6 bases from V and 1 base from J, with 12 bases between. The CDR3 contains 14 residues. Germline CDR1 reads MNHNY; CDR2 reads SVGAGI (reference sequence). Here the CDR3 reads CASSYRENNYGYTF. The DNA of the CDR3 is TGTGCCAGCAGCTACAGGGAGAATAACTATGGCTACACCTTC.

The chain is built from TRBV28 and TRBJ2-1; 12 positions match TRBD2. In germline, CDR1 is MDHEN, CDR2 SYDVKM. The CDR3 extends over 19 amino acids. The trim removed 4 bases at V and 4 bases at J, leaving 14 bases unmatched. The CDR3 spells CASSSPSGRGGSRYNEQFF. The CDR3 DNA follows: TGTGCCAGCAGTTCTCCTAGCGGGAGGGGAGGGTCGAGGTACAATGAGCAGTTCTTC.

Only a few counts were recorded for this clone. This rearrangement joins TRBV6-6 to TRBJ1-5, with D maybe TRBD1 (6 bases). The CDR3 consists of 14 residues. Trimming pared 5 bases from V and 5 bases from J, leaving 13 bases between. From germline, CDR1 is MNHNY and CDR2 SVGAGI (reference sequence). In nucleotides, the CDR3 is TGTGCCAGCAGTGCACAGGGCCCCTATCAGCCCCAGCATTTT. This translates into CASSAQGPYQPQHF.

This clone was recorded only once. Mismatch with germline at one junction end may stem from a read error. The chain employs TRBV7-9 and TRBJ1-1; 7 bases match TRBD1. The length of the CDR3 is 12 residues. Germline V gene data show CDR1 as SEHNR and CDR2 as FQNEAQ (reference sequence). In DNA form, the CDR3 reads TGTTCCAGCAGTGCCGACAGGGTGGGCGCTTTCTTT. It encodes CSSSADRVGAFF.

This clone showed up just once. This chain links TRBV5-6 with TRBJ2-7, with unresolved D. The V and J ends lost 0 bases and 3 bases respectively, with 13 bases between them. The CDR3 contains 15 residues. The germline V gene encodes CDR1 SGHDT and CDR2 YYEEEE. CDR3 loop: CASSLVQMNVYEQYF. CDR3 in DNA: TGTGCCAGCAGCTTGGTTCAGATGAATGTCTACGAGCAGTACTTC.

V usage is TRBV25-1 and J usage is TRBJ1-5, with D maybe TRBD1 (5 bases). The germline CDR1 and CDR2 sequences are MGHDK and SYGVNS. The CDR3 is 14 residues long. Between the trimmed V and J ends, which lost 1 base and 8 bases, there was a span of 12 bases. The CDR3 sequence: CASSEWGDAEPQHF. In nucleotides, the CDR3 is TGTGCCAGCAGTGAATGGGGGGACGCGGAGCCCCAGCATTTT. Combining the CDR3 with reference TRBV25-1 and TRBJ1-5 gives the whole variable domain EADIYQTPRYLVIGTGKKITLECSQTMGHDKMYWYQQDPGMELHLIHYSYGVNSTEKGDLSSESTVSRIRTEHFPLTLESARPSHTSQYLCASSEWGDAEPQHFGDGTRLSIL.

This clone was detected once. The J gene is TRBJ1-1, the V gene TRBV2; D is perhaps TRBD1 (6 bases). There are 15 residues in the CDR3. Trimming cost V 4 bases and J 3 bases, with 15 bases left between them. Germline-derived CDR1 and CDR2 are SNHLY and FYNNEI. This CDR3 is CASSGRGHAHTEAFF. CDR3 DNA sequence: TGTGCCAGCAGTGGTAGGGGACACGCGCACACTGAAGCTTTCTTT.

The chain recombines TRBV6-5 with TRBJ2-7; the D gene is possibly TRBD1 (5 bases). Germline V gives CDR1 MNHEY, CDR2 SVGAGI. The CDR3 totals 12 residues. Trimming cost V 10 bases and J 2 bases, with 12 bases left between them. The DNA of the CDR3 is TGTGCCACCCAGGGTTCCACCTACGAGCAGTACTTC. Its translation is CATQGSTYEQYF.

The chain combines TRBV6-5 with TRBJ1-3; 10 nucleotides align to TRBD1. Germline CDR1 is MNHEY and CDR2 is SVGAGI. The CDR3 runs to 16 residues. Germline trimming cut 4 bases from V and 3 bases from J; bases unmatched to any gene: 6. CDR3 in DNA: TGTGCCAGCAGTTCCCCGCGGGACAGGGGTGGAAACACCATATATTTT. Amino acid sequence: CASSSPRDRGGNTIYF.